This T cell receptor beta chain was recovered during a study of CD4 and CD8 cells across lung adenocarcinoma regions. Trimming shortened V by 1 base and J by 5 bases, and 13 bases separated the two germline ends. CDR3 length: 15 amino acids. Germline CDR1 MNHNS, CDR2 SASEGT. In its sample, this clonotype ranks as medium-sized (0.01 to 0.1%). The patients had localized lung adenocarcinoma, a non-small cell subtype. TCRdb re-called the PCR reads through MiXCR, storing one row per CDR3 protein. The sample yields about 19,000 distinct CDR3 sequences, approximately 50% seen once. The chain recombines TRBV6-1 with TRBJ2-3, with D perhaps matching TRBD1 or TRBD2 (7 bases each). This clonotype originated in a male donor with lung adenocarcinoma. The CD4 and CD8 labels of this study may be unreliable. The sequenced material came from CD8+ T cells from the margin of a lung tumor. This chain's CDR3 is CASSEGSGGGDTQYF. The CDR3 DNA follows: TGTGCCAGCAGTGAAGGGTCAGGGGGGGGAGATACGCAGTATTTT.